The 22 T cell receptor beta chains below come from one sample, sequenced in a study of T cell responses to AZD1222 COVID-19 vaccine (dated by TCRdb to the early 2020s). Library method: the immunoSEQ multiplex PCR assay. TCRdb stores this immuneACCESS table with in-frame sequences only. Part of the clones is absent; in the studies checked, under half of the shortfall reflects unresolved V genes, and no reason is known for the rest. Within this sample are roughly 150,000 clones, with less than 95% of them counted one time only. The top ten constitute approximately 5.9% of the sample. Reading the label with the study, this specimen's time point is: about 28 days (+/-7) after the second vaccine dose. Material: peripheral blood, obtained 28 days after the second AZD1222 dose. The receptors were sampled from an adult who received the AZD1222 COVID-19 vaccine.

This rearrangement joins TRBV7-9 to TRBJ2-7, with D perhaps TRBD1 (5 bases). V was shortened by 1 base and J by 1 base, with 17 bases between the two germline ends. This CDR3 comprises 17 residues. Germline V lookup: CDR1 SEHNR, CDR2 FQNEAQ (reference sequence). CDR3 region: CASSLDLVRTTSYEQYF. CDR3 DNA: TGTGCCAGCAGCTTAGATTTAGTCAGGACAACATCCTACGAGCAGTACTTC.

The rearrangement uses TRBV28 and TRBJ1-2, with 7 bases that match TRBD1. V was clipped by 7 bases and J by 4 bases; unmatched bases: 6. Germline CDR1 MDHEN, CDR2 SYDVKM. The CDR3 has 13 amino acids. For the CDR3, the DNA is TGTGCCAGCACACAGGGGAAAGGCTATGGCTACACCTTC. It codes for CASTQGKGYGYTF.

This chain connects TRBV11-2 to TRBJ2-3; D gene ambiguous. Germline CDR1 SGHAT, CDR2 FQNNGV. The CDR3 consists of 15 residues. V lost 0 bases and J 1 base, leaving 8 bases between the germline ends. As DNA, the CDR3 is TGTGCCAGCAGCTTAGATCGGGCAGGCACAGATACGCAGTATTTT. The encoded protein is CASSLDRAGTDTQYF. Based on the CDR3 plus reference TRBV11-2 and TRBJ2-3, the full variable domain is EAGVAQSPRYKIIEKRQSVAFWCNPISGHATLYWYQQILGQGPKLLIQFQNNGVVDDSQLPKDRFSAERLKGVDSTLKIQPAKLEDSAVYLCASSLDRAGTDTQYFGPGTRLTVL.

The chain has TRBV28 and TRBJ2-3, with D uncertain. The V gene lost 5 bases and the J gene lost 0 bases, with 15 bases spanning the gap. The length of the CDR3 is 16 residues. In germline, CDR1 is MDHEN, CDR2 SYDVKM. The CDR3, as DNA: TGTGCCAGCAGTCGCATTGGAACCCCGAGCACAGATACGCAGTATTTT. This encodes CASSRIGTPSTDTQYF.

The J gene is TRBJ1-6, the V gene TRBV10-3; weak D call: TRBD1 (5 bases). This CDR3 has 15 amino acids. Germline V gene lookup returns CDR1 ENHRY and CDR2 SYGVKD. Trimming stripped 7 bases from V and 4 bases from J, with 14 bases between. The CDR3 DNA reads TGTGCCATCAAGGCCCAGGGCTTGTATAATTCACCCCTCCACTTT. It yields the protein CAIKAQGLYNSPLHF.

The chain is built from TRBV4-2 and TRBJ2-3; 8 nucleotides line up with TRBD2. V lost 0 bases, J lost 3 bases, and 8 bases stayed unmatched. Per the germline V gene, CDR1 is LGHNA and CDR2 is YNFKEQ. This CDR3 region has 17 residues. This CDR3 is CASSQEAHGGATDTQYF. The CDR3 bases are TGTGCCAGCAGCCAAGAGGCACACGGGGGGGCAACAGATACGCAGTATTTT.

The CDR3 is CASTAQGGASWFGYTF. In DNA, the CDR3 is TGTGCCAGCACCGCTCAGGGCGGCGCCAGTTGGTTTGGCTACACCTTC. The chain couples TRBV5-5 to TRBJ1-2, with D possibly matching TRBD1 (5 bases). The CDR3 consists of 16 residues. Germline CDR1 reads SGHKS; CDR2 reads YYEKEE (reference sequence). V was trimmed by 6 bases and J by 7 bases, leaving 25 bases between them.

The chain combines TRBV7-6 with TRBJ2-5; 10 bases agree with TRBD1. The CDR3 consists of 15 residues. Germline V lookup: CDR1 SGHVS, CDR2 FNYEAQ. Trimming removed 5 bases from V and 3 bases from J; junction bases left unmatched: 6. The CDR3 region has the DNA TGTGCCAGCAGCCCCCCGACAGGGGGCAAAGAGACCCAGTACTTC. Amino acid sequence: CASSPPTGGKETQYF. Full variable domain (remainder filled in from reference TRBV7-6 and TRBJ2-5): GAGVSQSPRYKVTKRGQDVALRCDPISGHVSLYWYRQALGQGPEFLTYFNYEAQQDKSGLPNDRFSAERPEGSISTLTIQRTEQRDSAMYRCASSPPTGGKETQYFGPGTRLLVL.

The CDR3 DNA reads TGTGCCAGCAGTACTCGGTTATCTTCGAAAACCATATATTTT. Translated: CASSTRLSSKTIYF. The chain combines TRBV6-5 with TRBJ1-3, with D uncertain. V was pared by 5 bases and J by 10 bases, with 18 bases between. Germline V gives CDR1 MNHEY, CDR2 SVGAGI. CDR3 length: 14 amino acids.

This chain connects TRBV2 to TRBJ2-7; D uncertain. Trimming left V 0 bases short and J 6 bases short, with 9 bases between. This CDR3 comprises 13 residues. Germline CDR1 is SNHLY and CDR2 is FYNNEI. The CDR3 spells CASSEALQSEQYF. CDR3 DNA: TGTGCCAGCAGTGAAGCGCTTCAAAGCGAGCAGTACTTC.

A word on this clone: The same CDR3 can be traced to other DNA sequences in this sample. V is TRBV6-5 and J is TRBJ1-1; the D is unclear. V gave up 6 bases and J gave up 2 bases, with 4 bases separating them. This CDR3 comprises 11 residues. The V gene's germline CDR1 is MNHEY and CDR2 SVGAGI. The CDR3, as DNA: TGTGCCAGCAGCCGTAACACTGAAGCTTTCTTT. Encoded protein: CASSRNTEAFF.

The V gene is TRBV3-1 (or the pseudogene TRBV3-2), the J gene TRBJ1-3; no clear D. The length of the CDR3 is 15 residues. V lost 1 base, J lost 4 bases, and 11 bases lay in between. Germline V gene sequence: CDR1 LGHDT, CDR2 YNNKEL (reference sequence). The DNA for the CDR3 is TGTGCCAGCAGCCAAGGGCGAGGGAGAGGAAACACCATATATTTT. Protein: CASSQGRGRGNTIYF.

The chain is built from TRBV2 and TRBJ2-5; D unresolved. Trimming left V 5 bases short and J 5 bases short, with 6 bases between. This CDR3 has 11 amino acids. Germline V gene lookup returns CDR1 SNHLY and CDR2 FYNNEI. DNA of the CDR3: TGTGCCAGCAGTATACACGAGACCCAGTACTTC. It is translated as CASSIHETQYF.

The chain combines TRBV19 with TRBJ2-2; D might be TRBD2 (6 bases). The germline CDR1 and CDR2 sequences are LNHDA and SQIVND (reference sequence). CDR3 length: 13 residues. Trimming removed 5 bases from V and 5 bases from J, with 9 bases in between. CDR3 protein: CASSFGGTGELFF. The CDR3 nucleotides read TGTGCCAGTAGTTTCGGGGGAACCGGGGAGCTGTTTTTT.

As to this clone: Other DNA sequences in this specimen translate into the identical CDR3. The J gene is TRBJ2-2, the V gene TRBV9; 7 bases are a match to TRBD2. The germline CDR1 and CDR2 sequences are SGDLS and YYNGEE. This CDR3 comprises 14 residues. Unmatched junction bases numbered 0, after V lost 0 bases and J lost 4 bases. This CDR3 is CASSVGGGTGELFF. The CDR3 nucleotides are TGTGCCAGCAGCGTAGGGGGGGGCACCGGGGAGCTGTTTTTT.

V and J are TRBV27 and TRBJ2-5; D assignment may be TRBD1 or TRBD2 (5 bases each). V was pared by 7 bases and J by 2 bases, with 14 bases between. Germline V gene data show CDR1 as MNHEY and CDR2 as SMNVEV (reference sequence). This CDR3 is 14 amino acids long. In nucleotides, the CDR3 is TGTGCCAGCACCGCGATAGGGACGCAAGAGACCCAGTACTTC. Its protein product is CASTAIGTQETQYF.

A single count supports this clone. The sample contains more than one DNA sequence encoding this CDR3. V gene TRBV7-2 combines with J gene TRBJ2-1; D gene unclear. The CDR3 consists of 14 residues. CDR1 SGHTA and CDR2 FQGNSA come from the germline V gene. V was pared by 5 bases and J by 1 base, with 9 bases between. This chain's CDR3 is CASSPGGSYNEQFF. DNA of the CDR3: TGTGCCAGCAGCCCGGGCGGTTCCTACAATGAGCAGTTCTTC.

The V and J genes are TRBV9 and TRBJ1-1; D possibly corresponds to TRBD1 (6 bases). Germline lookup yields CDR1 SGDLS and CDR2 YYNGEE. The CDR3 has 13 residues. Trimming left V 1 base short and J 3 bases short, with 7 bases between. The DNA for the CDR3 is TGTGCCAGCAGCGTATCAGGGGACACTGAAGCTTTCTTT. Protein: CASSVSGDTEAFF.

The CDR3, as DNA: TGCGCCAGCAGCCAAGAAACCTCGACAGGAATGAACACTGAAGCTTTCTTT. It encodes CASSQETSTGMNTEAFF. The chain couples TRBV4-3 to TRBJ1-1; D possibly corresponds to TRBD1 (6 bases). There are 17 residues in the CDR3. V lost 0 bases, J lost 0 bases, and 14 bases lay in between. Germline V gives CDR1 LGHNA, CDR2 YSLEER.

This chain uses TRBV7-8 with TRBJ1-2; maybe TRBD1 (5 bases). Germline CDR1 reads SGHVS; CDR2 reads FQNEAQ. V lost 5 bases, J lost 0 bases, and 16 bases lay in between. This CDR3 is 16 amino acids long. CDR3 nucleotides: TGTGCCAGCAGCCCACGGGACCCGAGGACTAACTATGGCTACACCTTC. It is translated as CASSPRDPRTNYGYTF.

The CDR3 loop is CAWRGTSNQPQHF. In DNA form, the CDR3 reads TGTGCCTGGAGGGGGACTAGCAATCAGCCCCAGCATTTT. V usage is TRBV30 and J usage is TRBJ1-5; D is possibly TRBD1 (5 bases). Trimming removed 3 bases at V and 0 bases at J, with 6 bases between. Per germline, CDR1 GTSNPN and CDR2 SVGIG (reference sequence). The CDR3 is 13 amino acids.

The chain carries TRBV21-1 and TRBJ2-1; the D call in the table, TRBD2, was not verified against the DNA. TRBV21-1 is listed as a pseudogene. There are 15 residues in the CDR3. The chain's CDR3 is CASTAVYDSYNEQFF. The CDR3 DNA reads TGTGCCAGCACCGCCGTCTATGACTCCTACAATGAGCAGTTCTTC.